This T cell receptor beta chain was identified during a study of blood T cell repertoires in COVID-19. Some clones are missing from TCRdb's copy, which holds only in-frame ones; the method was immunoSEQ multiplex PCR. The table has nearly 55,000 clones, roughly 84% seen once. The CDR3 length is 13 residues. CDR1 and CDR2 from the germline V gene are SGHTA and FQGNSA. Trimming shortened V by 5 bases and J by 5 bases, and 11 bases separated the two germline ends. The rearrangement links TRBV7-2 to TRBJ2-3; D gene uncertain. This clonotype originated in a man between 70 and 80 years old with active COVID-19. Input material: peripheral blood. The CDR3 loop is CASSPYAKDTQYF. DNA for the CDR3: TGTGCCAGCAGCCCTTACGCGAAAGATACGCAGTATTTT.